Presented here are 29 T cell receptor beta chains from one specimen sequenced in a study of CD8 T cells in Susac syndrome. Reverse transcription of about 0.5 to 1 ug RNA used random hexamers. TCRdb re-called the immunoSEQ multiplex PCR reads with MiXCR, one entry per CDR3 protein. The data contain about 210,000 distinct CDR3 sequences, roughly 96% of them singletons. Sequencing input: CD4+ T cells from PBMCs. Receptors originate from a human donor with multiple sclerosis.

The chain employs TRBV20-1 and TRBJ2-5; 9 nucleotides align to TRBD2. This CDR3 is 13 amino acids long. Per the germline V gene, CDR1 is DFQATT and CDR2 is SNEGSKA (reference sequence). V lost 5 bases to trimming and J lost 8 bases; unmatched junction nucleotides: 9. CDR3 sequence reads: CSAFLAGAGTQYF. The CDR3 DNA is TGCAGTGCTTTCTTAGCGGGGGCGGGAACCCAGTACTTC.

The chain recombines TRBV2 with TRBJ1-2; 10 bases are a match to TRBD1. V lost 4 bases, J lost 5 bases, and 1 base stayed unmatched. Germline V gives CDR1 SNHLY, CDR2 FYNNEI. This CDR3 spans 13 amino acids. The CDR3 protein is CASSGTGGYGYTF. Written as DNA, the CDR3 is TGTGCCAGCAGTGGGACAGGGGGTTATGGCTACACCTTC.

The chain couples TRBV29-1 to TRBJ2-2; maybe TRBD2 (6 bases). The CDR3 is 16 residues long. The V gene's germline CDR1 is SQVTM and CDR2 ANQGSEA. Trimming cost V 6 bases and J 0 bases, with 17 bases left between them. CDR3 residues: CSVPSPTRPNTGELFF. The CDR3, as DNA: TGCAGCGTCCCATCCCCGACTAGGCCGAACACCGGGGAGCTGTTTTTT.

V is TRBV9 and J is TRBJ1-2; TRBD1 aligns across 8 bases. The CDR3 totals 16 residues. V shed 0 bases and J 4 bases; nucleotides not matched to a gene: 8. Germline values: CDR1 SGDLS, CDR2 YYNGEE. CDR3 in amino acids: CASSVAPRDRIYGYTF. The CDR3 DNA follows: TGTGCCAGCAGCGTAGCCCCCAGGGACAGGATCTATGGCTACACCTTC.

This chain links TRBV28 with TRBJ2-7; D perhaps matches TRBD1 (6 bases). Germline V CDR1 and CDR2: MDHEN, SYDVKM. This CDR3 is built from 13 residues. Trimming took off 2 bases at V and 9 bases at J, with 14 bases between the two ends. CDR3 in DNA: TGTGCCAGCAGTTTAACGGGTCTGGGGGCGCAGTACTTC. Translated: CASSLTGLGAQYF.

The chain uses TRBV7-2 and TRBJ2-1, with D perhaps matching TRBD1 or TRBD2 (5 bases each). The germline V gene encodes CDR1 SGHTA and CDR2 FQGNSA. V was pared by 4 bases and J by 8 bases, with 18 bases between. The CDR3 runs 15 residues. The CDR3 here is CASSYWGPIGDEQFF. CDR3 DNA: TGTGCCAGCAGCTACTGGGGACCCATCGGCGATGAGCAGTTCTTC.

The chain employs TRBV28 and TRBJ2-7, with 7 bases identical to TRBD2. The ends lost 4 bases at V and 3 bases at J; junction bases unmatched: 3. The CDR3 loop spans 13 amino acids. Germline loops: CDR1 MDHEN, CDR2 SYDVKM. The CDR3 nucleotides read TGTGCCAGCAGTTGGGGGGGTCGCTACGAGCAGTACTTC. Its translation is CASSWGGRYEQYF.

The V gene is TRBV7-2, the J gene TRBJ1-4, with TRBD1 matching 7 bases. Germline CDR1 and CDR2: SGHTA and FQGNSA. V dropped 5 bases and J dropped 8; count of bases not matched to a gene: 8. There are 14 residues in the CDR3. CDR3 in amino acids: CASSNRQGWEKLFF. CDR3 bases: TGTGCCAGCAGCAACCGACAGGGTTGGGAAAAACTGTTTTTT.

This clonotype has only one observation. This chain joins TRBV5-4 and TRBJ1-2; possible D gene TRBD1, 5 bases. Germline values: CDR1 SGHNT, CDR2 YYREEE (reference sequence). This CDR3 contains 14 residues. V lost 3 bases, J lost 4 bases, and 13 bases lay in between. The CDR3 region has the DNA TGTGCCAGCAGCTCGGGGGGAGATCGCTATGGCTACACCTTC. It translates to CASSSGGDRYGYTF.

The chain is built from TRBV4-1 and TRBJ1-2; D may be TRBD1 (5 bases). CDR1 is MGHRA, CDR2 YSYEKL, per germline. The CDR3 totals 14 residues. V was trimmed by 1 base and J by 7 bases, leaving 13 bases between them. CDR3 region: CASSQAAGRGGYTF. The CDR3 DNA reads TGCGCCAGCAGCCAAGCTGCAGGGCGTGGTGGCTACACCTTC.

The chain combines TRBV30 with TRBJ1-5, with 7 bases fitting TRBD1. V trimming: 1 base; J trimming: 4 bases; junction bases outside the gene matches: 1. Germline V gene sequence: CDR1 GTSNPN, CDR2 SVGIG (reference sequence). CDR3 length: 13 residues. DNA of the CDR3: TGTGCCTGGAGTGGGACAGGAAATCAGCCCCAGCATTTT. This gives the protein CAWSGTGNQPQHF.

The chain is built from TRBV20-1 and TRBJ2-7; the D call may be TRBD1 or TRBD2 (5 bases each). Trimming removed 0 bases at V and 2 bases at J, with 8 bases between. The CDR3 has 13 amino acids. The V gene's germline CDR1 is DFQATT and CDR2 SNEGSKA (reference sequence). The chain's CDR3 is CSARDRGPYEQYF. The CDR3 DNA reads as TGCAGTGCTAGAGACCGGGGACCCTACGAGCAGTACTTC.

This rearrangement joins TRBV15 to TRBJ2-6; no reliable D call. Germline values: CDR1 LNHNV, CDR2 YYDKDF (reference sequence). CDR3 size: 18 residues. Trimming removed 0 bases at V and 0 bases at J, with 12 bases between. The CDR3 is CATSRELGRSSGANVLTF. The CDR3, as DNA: TGTGCCACCAGCAGAGAGCTTGGACGTAGCTCTGGGGCCAACGTCCTGACTTTC. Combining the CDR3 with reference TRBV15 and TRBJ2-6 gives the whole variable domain DAMVIQNPRYQVTQFGKPVTLSCSQTLNHNVMYWYQQKSSQAPKLLFHYYDKDFNNEADTPDNFQSRRPNTSFCFLDIRSPGLGDTAMYLCATSRELGRSSGANVLTFGAGSRLTVL.

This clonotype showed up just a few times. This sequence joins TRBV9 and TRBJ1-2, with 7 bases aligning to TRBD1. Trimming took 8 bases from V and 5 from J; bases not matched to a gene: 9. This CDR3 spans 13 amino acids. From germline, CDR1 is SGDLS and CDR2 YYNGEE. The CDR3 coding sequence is TGTGCCAGTTCCAGACAGGGTGGATATGGCTACACCTTC. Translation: CASSRQGGYGYTF. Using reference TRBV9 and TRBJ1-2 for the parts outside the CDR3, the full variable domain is DSGVTQTPKHLITATGQRVTLRCSPRSGDLSVYWYQQSLDQGLQFLIQYYNGEERAKGNILERFSAQQFPDLHSELNLSSLELGDSALYFCASSRQGGYGYTFGSGTRLTVV.

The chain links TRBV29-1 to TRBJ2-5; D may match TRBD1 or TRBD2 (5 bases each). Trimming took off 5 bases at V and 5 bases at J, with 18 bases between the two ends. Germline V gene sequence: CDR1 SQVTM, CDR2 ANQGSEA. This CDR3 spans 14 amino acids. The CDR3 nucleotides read TGCAGCGTTCAACTAGGGGCGAAAGGCGAGACCCAGTACTTC. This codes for CSVQLGAKGETQYF.

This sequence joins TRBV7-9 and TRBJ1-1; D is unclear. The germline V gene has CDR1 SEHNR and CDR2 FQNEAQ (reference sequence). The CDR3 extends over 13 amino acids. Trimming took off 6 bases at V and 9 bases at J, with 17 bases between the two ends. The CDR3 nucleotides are TGTGCCAGCAGGCCAGTGGTCGGGTACCAAGCTTTCTTT. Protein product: CASRPVVGYQAFF.

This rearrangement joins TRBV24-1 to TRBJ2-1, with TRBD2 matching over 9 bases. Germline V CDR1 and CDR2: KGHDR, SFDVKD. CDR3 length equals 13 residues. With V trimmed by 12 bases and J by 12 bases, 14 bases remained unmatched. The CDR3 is CAAGTSMRHVQFF. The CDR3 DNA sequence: TGTGCCGCGGGGACTAGCATGCGGCACGTGCAGTTCTTC.

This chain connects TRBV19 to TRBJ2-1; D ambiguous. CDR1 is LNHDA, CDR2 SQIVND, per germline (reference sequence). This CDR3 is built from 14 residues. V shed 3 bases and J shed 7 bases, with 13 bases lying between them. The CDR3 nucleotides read TGTGCCAGTAGTATTGATCCCCGAGTTAATGAGCAGTTCTTC. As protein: CASSIDPRVNEQFF. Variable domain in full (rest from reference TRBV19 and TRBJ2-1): DGGITQSPKYLFRKEGQNVTLSCEQNLNHDAMYWYRQDPGQGLRLIYYSQIVNDFQKGDIAEGYSVSREKKESFPLTVTSAQKNPTAFYLCASSIDPRVNEQFFGPGTRLTVL.

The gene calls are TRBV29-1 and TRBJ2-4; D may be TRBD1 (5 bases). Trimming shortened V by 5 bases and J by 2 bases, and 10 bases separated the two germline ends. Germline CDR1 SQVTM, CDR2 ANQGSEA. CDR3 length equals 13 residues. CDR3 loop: CSVSTGPKNIQYF. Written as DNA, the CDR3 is TGCAGCGTTTCCACAGGCCCCAAAAACATTCAGTACTTC.

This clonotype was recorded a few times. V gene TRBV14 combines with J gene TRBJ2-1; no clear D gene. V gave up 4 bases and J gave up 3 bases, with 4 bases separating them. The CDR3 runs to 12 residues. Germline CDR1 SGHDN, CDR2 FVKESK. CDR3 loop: CASSPNYNEQFF. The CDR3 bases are TGTGCCAGCAGCCCCAACTACAATGAGCAGTTCTTC.

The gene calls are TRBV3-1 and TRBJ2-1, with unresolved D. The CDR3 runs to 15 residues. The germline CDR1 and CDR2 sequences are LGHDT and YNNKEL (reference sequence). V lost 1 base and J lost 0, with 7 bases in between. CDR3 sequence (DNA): TGTGCCAGCAGCCAAGGACCAAGCTCCTACAATGAGCAGTTCTTC. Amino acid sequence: CASSQGPSSYNEQFF.

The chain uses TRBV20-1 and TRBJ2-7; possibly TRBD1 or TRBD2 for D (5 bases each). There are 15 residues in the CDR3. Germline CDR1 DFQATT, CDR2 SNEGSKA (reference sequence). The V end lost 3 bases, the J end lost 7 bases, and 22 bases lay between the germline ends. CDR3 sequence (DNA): TGCAGTGCTAGTCTATCGAGGACGACCTGGGGGGAGCAGTACTTC. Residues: CSASLSRTTWGEQYF.

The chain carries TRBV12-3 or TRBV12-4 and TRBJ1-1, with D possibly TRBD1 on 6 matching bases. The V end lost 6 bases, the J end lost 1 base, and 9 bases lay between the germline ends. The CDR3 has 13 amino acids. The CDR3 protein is CASRTDRNTEAFF. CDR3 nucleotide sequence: TGTGCCAGCAGAACGGACAGGAACACTGAAGCTTTCTTT.

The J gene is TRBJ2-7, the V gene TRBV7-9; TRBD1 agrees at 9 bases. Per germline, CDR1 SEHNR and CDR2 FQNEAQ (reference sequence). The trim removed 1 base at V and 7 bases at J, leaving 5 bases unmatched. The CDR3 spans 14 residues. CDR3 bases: TGTGCCAGCAGCTTAGGACAGGGGGTAGGTGAGCAGTACTTC. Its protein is CASSLGQGVGEQYF.

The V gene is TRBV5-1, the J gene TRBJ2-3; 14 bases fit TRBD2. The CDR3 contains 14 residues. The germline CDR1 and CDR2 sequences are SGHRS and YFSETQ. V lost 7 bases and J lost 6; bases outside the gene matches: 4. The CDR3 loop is CASQTSGGADTQYF. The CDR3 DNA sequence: TGCGCCAGCCAGACTAGCGGGGGGGCGGATACGCAGTATTTT.

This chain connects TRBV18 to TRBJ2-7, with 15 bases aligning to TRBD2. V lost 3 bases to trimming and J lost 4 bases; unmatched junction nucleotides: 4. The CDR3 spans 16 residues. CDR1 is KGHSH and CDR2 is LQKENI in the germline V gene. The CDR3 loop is CASSPTGLAGGYEQYF. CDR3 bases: TGTGCCAGCTCACCTACCGGACTAGCGGGGGGGTACGAGCAGTACTTC.

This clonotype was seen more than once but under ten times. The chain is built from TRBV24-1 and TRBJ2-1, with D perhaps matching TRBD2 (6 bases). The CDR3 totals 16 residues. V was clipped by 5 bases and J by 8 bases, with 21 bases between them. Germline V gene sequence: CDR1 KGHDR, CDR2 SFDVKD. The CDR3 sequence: CATSGGWRDPSDEQFF. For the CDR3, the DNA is TGTGCCACCAGTGGTGGGTGGCGGGATCCCTCCGATGAGCAGTTCTTC.

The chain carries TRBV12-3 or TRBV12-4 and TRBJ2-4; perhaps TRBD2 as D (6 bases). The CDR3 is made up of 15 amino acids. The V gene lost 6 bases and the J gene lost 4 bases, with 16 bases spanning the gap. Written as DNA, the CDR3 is TGTGCCAGCAGCCCCTATGCGGGGAGGAAAAACATTCAGTACTTC. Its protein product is CASSPYAGRKNIQYF.

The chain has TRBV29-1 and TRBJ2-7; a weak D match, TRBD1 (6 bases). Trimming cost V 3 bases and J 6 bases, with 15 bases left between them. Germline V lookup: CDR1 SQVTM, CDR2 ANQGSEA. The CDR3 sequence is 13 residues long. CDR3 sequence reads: CSVENRVLGEQYF. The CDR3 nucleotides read TGCAGCGTTGAGAACAGGGTGTTAGGCGAGCAGTACTTC.